This T cell receptor beta chain was found in a study of T cell responses to AZD1222 COVID-19 vaccine. Study-wide results and limits: In a largely white British group with more females than males, clonal diversity was possibly underestimated. The reported proportion of spike-specific TCRs targeting unmutated variant regions was nearly half.

It was second doses at about 4 or about 12 weeks that were pooled. About this clone itself: The antigen remains unidentified.

The CDR3 has 14 amino acids. Germline V CDR1 and CDR2: SEHNR, FQNEAQ (reference sequence). Trimming cost V 5 bases and J 2 bases, with 12 bases left between them. Measured with immunoSEQ multiplex PCR; TCRdb has only the in-frame clones, and not every one. Of tens of thousands of clones detected, around 90% appear once; the ten largest clones hold 3.1%. The rearrangement uses TRBV7-9 and TRBJ1-1, with D possibly TRBD1 on 6 matching bases. Sample: peripheral blood, taken 28 days after the second AZD1222 dose. This TCR was sampled from an adult who received the AZD1222 COVID-19 vaccine. For the CDR3, the DNA is TGTGCCAGCAGCCTCACAGGGTTAAACACTGAAGCTTTCTTT. Translated, it gives CASSLTGLNTEAFF.